The T cell receptor beta chain described here comes from a study of blood T cell repertoires in COVID-19. Study overall: In each case, the material was cDNA or gDNA derived from T cells, B-cell-depleted T cells, or PBMCs.

Followed longitudinally, the Seattle patients had been enrolled during active infection. The germline CDR1 and CDR2 sequences are SGDLS and YYNGEE. CDR3 length equals 15 residues. Trimming took 4 bases from V and 3 from J, leaving 14 bases between them. Using immunoSEQ multiplex PCR, the repertoire was profiled, and TCRdb retains in-frame clones only, with some absent. The table includes roughly 120,000 clones, 92% detected once. The sequencing sample was made of peripheral blood. The rearrangement joins TRBV9 to TRBJ2-1; D is possibly TRBD2 (6 bases). The sequence was collected from a middle-aged man with COVID-19, enrolled during active disease. The chain's CDR3 is CASSSTTGDYNEQFF. The CDR3 nucleotides read TGTGCCAGCAGCTCGACGACGGGGGACTACAATGAGCAGTTCTTC.